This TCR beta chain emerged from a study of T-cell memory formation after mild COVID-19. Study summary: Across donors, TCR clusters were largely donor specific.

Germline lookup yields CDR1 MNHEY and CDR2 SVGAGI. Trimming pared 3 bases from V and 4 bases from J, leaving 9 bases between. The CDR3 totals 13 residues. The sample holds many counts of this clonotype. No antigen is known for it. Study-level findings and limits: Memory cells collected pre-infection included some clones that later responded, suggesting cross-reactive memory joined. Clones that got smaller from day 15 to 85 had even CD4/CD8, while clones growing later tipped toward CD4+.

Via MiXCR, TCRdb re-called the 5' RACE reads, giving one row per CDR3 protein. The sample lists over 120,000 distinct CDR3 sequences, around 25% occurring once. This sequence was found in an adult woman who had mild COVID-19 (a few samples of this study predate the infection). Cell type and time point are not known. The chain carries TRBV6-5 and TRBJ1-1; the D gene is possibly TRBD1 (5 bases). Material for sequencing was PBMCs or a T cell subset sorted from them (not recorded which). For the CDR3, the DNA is TGTGCCAGCAGTTATTCGGGGGGCACTGAAGCTTTCTTT. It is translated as CASSYSGGTEAFF.